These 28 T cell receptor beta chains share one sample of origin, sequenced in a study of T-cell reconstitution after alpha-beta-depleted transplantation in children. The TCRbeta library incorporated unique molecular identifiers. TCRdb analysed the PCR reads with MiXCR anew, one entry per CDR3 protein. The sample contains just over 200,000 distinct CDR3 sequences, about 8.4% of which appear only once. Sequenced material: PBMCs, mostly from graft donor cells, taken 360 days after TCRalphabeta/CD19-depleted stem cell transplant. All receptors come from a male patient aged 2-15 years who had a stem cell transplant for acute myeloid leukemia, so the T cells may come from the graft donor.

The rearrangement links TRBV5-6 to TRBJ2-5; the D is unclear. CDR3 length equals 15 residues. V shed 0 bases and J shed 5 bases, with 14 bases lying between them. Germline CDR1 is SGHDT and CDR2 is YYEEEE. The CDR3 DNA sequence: TGTGCCAGCAGCTTGGGACACTCTTGGGCGGAGACCCAGTACTTC. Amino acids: CASSLGHSWAETQYF.

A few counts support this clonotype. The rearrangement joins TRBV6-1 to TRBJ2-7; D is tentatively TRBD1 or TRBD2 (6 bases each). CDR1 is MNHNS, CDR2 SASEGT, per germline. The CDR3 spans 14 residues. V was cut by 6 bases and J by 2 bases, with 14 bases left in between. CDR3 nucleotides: TGTGCCAGCAGCCCTAGGAGGGGGGCCTACGAGCAGTACGTC. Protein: CASSPRRGAYEQYV.

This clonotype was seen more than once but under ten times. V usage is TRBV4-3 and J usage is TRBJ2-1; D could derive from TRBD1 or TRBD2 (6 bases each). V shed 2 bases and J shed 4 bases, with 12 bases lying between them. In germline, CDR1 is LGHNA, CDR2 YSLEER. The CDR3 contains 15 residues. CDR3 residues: CASSQIGGRYNEQFF. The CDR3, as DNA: TGCGCCAGCAGCCAAATAGGGGGGAGGTACAATGAGCAGTTCTTC.

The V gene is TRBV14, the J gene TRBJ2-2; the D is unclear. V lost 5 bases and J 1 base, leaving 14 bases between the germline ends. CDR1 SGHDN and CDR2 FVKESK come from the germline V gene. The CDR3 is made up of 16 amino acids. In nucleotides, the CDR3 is TGTGCCAGCAGCTCCGTGGGCCGGATGAACACCGGGGAGCTGTTTTTT. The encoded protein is CASSSVGRMNTGELFF. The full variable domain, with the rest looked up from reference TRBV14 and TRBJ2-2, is EAGVTQFPSHSVIEKGQTVTLRCDPISGHDNLYWYRRVMGKEIKFLLHFVKESKQDESGMPNNRFLAERTGGTYSTLKVQPAELEDSGVYFCASSSVGRMNTGELFFGEGSRLTVL.

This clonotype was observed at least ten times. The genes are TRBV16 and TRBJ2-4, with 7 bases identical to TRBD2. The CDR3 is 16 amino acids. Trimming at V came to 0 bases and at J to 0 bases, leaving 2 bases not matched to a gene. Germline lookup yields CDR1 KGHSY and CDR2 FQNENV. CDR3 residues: CASSQSSGIAKNIQYF. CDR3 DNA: TGTGCCAGCAGCCAATCGAGCGGGATAGCCAAAAACATTCAGTACTTC.

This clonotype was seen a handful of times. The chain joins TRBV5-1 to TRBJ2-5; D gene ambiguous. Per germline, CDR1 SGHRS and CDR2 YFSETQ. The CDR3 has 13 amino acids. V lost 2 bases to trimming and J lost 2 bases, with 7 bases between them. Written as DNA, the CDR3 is TGCGCCAGCAGCTTCGTGGCACAAGAGACCCAGTACTTC. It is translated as CASSFVAQETQYF.

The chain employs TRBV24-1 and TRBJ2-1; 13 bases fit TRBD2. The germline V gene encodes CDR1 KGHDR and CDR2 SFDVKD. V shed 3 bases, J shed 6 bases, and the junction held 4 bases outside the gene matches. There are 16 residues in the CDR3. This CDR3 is CATSDTSGGAGNEQFF. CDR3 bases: TGTGCCACCAGTGATACTAGCGGGGGGGCAGGCAATGAGCAGTTCTTC.

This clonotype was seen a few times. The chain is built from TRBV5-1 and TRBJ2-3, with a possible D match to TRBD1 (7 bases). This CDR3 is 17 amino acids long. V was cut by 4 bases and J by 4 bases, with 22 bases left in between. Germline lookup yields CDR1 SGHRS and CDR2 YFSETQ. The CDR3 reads CASSVLTGEVRPDTQYF. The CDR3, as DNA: TGCGCCAGCAGCGTGTTAACAGGGGAGGTCAGGCCAGATACGCAGTATTTT.

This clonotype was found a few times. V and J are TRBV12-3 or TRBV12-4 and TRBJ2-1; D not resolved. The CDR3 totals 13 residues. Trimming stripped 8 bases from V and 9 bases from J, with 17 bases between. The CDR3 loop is CASVKVLDGEQFF. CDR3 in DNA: TGTGCCAGCGTAAAGGTGCTCGACGGTGAGCAGTTCTTC.

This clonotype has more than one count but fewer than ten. The CDR3 nucleotides are TGTGCCAGCAGCTTGTGGAATTCACCCCTCCACTTT. This codes for CASSLWNSPLHF. V is TRBV7-6 and J is TRBJ1-6; no clear D gene. V was pared by 3 bases and J by 7 bases, with 4 bases between. The CDR3 is made up of 12 amino acids. Germline V gene data show CDR1 as SGHVS and CDR2 as FNYEAQ.

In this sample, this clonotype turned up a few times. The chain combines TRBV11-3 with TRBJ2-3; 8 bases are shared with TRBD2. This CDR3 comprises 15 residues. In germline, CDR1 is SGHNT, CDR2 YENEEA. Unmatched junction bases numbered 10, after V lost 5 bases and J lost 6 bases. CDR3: CASSRNGGASDTQYF. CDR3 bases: TGTGCCAGCAGCCGGAACGGGGGGGCGAGCGATACGCAGTATTTT.

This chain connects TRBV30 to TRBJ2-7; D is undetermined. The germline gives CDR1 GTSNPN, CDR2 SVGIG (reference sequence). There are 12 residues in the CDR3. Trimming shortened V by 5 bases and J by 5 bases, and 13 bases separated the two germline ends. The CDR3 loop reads CAWRALRHEQYF. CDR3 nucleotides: TGTGCCTGGCGGGCCCTTCGCCACGAGCAGTACTTC.

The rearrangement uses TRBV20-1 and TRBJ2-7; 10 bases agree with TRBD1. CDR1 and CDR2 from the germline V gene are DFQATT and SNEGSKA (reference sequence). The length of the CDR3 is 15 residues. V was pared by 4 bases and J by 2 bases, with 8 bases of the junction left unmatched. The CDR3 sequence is CSATNRGTGAYEQYF. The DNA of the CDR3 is TGCAGTGCTACTAACCGCGGGACAGGGGCCTACGAGCAGTACTTC.

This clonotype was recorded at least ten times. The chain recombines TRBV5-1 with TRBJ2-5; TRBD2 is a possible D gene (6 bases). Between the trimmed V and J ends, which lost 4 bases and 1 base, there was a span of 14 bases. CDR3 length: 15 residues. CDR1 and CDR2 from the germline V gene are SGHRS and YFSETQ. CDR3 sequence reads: CASSPGGLLQETQYF. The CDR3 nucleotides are TGCGCCAGCAGCCCCGGGGGACTTCTCCAAGAGACCCAGTACTTC.

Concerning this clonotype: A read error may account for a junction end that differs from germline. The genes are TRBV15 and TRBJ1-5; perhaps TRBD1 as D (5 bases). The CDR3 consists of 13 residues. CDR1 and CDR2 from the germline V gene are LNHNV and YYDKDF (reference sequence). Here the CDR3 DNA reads TGTGCCACCAGTAGAGGGGCGAATCAGCCCCAGCATTTT. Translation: CATSRGANQPQHF.

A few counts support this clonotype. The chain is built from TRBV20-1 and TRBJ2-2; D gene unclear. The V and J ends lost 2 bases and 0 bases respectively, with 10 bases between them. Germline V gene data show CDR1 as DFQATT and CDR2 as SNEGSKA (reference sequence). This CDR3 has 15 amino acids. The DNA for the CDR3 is TGCAGTGCTAGACCGACAAACCCGAACACCGGGGAGCTGTTTTTT. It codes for CSARPTNPNTGELFF.

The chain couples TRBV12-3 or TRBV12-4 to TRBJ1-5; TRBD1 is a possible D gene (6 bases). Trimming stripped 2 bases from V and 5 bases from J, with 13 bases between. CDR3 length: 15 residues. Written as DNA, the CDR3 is TGTGCCAGCAGTTTATCAGTAGGGGGATATCAGCCCCAGCATTTT. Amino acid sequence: CASSLSVGGYQPQHF.

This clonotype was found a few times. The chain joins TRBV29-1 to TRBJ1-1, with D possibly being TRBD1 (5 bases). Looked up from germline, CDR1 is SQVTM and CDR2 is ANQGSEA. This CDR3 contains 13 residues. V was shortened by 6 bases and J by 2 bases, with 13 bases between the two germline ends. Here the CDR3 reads CSVLLGLNTEAFF. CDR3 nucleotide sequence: TGCAGCGTCCTCCTGGGACTTAACACTGAAGCTTTCTTT.

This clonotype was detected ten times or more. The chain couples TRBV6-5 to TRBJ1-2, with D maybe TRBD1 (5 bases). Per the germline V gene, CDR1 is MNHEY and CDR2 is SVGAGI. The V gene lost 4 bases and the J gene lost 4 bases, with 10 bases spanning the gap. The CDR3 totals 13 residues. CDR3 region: CASSFDRAYGYTF. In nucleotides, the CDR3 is TGTGCCAGCAGTTTCGACAGAGCCTATGGCTACACCTTC.

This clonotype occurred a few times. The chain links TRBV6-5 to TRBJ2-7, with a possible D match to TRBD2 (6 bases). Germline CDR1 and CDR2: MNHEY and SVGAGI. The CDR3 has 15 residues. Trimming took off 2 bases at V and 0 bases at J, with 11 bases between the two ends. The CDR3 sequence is CASSYVAGFSYEQYF. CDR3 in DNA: TGTGCCAGCAGTTACGTGGCGGGATTCTCCTACGAGCAGTACTTC.

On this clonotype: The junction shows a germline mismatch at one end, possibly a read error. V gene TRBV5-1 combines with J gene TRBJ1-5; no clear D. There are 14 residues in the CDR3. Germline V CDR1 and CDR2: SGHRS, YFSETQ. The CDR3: CASILGKVNQPQHF. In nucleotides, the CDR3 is TGCGCCAGCATCTTGGGGAAGGTCAATCAGCCCCAGCATTTT.

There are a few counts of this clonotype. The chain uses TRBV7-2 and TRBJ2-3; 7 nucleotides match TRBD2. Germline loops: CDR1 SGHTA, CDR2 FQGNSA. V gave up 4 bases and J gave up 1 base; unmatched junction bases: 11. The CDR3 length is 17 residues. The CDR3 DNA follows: TGTGCCAGCAGCTACGAAGCGGGGCCCTCCCGCACAGATACGCAGTATTTT. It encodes CASSYEAGPSRTDTQYF. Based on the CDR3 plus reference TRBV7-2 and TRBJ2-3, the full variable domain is GAGVSQSPSNKVTEKGKDVELRCDPISGHTALYWYRQSLGQGLEFLIYFQGNSAPDKSGLPSDRFSAERTGGSVSTLTIQRTQQEDSAVYLCASSYEAGPSRTDTQYFGPGTRLTVL.

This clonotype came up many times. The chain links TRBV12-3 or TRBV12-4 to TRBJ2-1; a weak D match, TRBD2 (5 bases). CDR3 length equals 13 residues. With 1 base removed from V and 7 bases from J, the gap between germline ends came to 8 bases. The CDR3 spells CASSLDRGNEQFF. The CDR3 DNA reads TGTGCCAGCAGTTTAGACCGCGGGAATGAGCAGTTCTTC.

CDR3 region: CASSPSQGIGELFF. CDR3 DNA: TGCGCCAGCAGCCCATCCCAGGGTATAGGGGAGCTGTTTTTT. The chain uses TRBV5-1 and TRBJ2-2; perhaps TRBD1 as D (5 bases). This CDR3 is 14 amino acids long. Trimming cost V 4 bases and J 8 bases, with 15 bases left between them. Germline V gives CDR1 SGHRS, CDR2 YFSETQ. Full variable domain (missing parts from reference TRBV5-1 and TRBJ2-2): KAGVTQTPRYLIKTRGQQVTLSCSPISGHRSVSWYQQTPGQGLQFLFEYFSETQRNKGNFPGRFSGRQFSNSRSEMNVSTLELGDSALYLCASSPSQGIGELFFGEGSRLTVL.

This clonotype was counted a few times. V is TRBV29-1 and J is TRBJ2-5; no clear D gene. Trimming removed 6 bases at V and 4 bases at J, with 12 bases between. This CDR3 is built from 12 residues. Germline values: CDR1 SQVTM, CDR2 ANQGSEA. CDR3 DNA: TGCAGCGTCACTGGTGATGGAGAGACCCAGTACTTC. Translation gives CSVTGDGETQYF.

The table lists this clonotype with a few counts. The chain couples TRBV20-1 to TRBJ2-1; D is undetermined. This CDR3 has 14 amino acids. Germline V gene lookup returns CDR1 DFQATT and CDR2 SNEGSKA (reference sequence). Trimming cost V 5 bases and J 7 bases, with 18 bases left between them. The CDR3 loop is CSALVGYPKNEQFF. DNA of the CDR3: TGCAGTGCTCTAGTCGGGTACCCCAAAAATGAGCAGTTCTTC.

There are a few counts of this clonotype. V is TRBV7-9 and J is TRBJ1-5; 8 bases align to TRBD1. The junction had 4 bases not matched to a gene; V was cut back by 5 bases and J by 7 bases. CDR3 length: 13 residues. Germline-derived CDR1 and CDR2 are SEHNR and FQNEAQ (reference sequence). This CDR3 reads CASSRTGIQPQHF. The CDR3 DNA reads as TGTGCCAGCAGCCGGACAGGGATCCAGCCCCAGCATTTT. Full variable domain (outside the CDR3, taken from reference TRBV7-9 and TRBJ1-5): DTGVSQNPRHKITKRGQNVTFRCDPISEHNRLYWYRQTLGQGPEFLTYFQNEAQLEKSRLLSDRFSAERPKGSFSTLEIQRTEQGDSAMYLCASSRTGIQPQHFGDGTRLSIL.

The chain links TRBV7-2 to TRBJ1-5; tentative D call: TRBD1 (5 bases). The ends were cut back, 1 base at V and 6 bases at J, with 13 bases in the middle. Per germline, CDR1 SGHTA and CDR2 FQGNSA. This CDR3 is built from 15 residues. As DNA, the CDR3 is TGTGCCAGCAGCTTAGTAAGGGGCGCGGGTCAGCCCCAGCATTTT. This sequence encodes CASSLVRGAGQPQHF. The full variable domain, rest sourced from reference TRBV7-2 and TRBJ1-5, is GAGVSQSPSNKVTEKGKDVELRCDPISGHTALYWYRQSLGQGLEFLIYFQGNSAPDKSGLPSDRFSAERTGGSVSTLTIQRTQQEDSAVYLCASSLVRGAGQPQHFGDGTRLSIL.